This T cell receptor beta chain was observed in a study of tumor-infiltrating lymphocytes in primary liver carcinoma (dated by TCRdb to about 2017). General notes on the study: Between late 2015 and March 2016, five patients in China with histopathologically diagnosed primary liver carcinoma had surgical resection. Of the five patients (three men and two women, aged 30 to 69 years), four had hepatocellular carcinoma and one had combined HCC and intrahepatic cholangiocarcinoma. The five patients had tumors of stage T1-T3 N0M0, with maximum diameters ranging from about 4 to 11 cm. Each sample produced about 3.5 to 8 million productive TCRbeta reads, and read depth showed no significant difference between tissue types. For each liver tumor, the study sampled five regions along with adjacent normal tissue and blood, and applied TCRbeta repertoire sequencing, expression microarrays and whole-exome sequencing. TCRbeta repertoire sequencing covered some 35 specimens from 5 patients: around 25 tumor regions, 5 adjacent noncancerous liver tissues and 5 peripheral blood samples. Technical replicate repertoires showed high reproducibility, with mean shared-clone rates about 0.92 and correlation coefficients above 0.95.

Blood RNA was extracted from unsorted whole blood with TRIzol reagent; germline DNA came from the DNeasy Blood & Tissue kit. Chronic HBV infection was present in the patients, and the patients were treatment-naive at sampling. Before surgery, around 4.2 milliliters of peripheral blood were collected into K2EDTA tubes. Beyond this particular receptor, the publication reports: Comparison of CD4+ and CD8+ T cell repertoires was precluded by the use of bulk unsorted samples. Pairs of tumor regions showed greater repertoire overlap (mean roughly 36%) than tumor-adjacent pairs (17%) or tumor-blood pairs (around 15%), which is consistent with antigen-driven expansion. With just a handful of patients in the study, the authors point out that the findings should be validated in a larger study. Only the TCR beta chain was sequenced, which likely underestimates true repertoire diversity because unpaired alpha chains were not captured. A significantly larger repertoire fraction was made up by the top 250 clones in tumors than in blood (p = 0.039).

Starting from approximately 460 ng total RNA, TCRbeta-specific cDNA was produced by reverse transcription with a constant-region primer and ProtoScript II reverse transcriptase. The TCRbeta libraries were prepared through three rounds of nested multiplex PCR following a slightly modified ARM-PCR procedure. Each of the first two PCR rounds ran for approximately 9 cycles using multiplex TRBV1-TRBV30 forward primers together with a Cbeta reverse primer. Sample barcodes and Illumina adapters were added in a final 25-cycle PCR using Deep VentR polymerase. Before sequencing, amplicons between 200 and 500 bp were purified from gel using a QIAquick gel extraction kit. TCRbeta amplicons were sequenced on an Illumina HiSeq 2500 with 250-bp paired-end reads. Per the source publication's procedure: To recover full CDR3 sequences, reads were quality-trimmed using Trimmomatic v0.33 and paired reads were then merged using FLASH v1.2.11. V, D and J germline segments were assigned to the rearranged TCRbeta sequences by MiGEC v1.2.1b. Clonotype statistics and Shannon-Wiener diversity indices were computed with VDJtools v1.0.0. Except for diversity analysis, only each sample's 250 most abundant clonotypes were used in subsequent analyses to reduce sampling bias. In-frame beta chains were kept once TCRdb had trimmed the public reads at Q25 with fastp and called clones with MiXCR. For every CDR3 protein sequence, its rows merge into one entry that carries the most common genes and DNA. Clone size and V and J calls follow TCRdb, not the original study. For this sample the table gives 250,000 to 350,000 distinct CDR3 sequences, of which approximately 54% were detected only once. The top ten clones comprise more than 15% of the sample.

Taken from cysteine to phenylalanine, the CDR3 has 14 residues. Only the CDR3 DNA stays, 42 bases, in frame from base 1. The germline V gene specifies SGHAT as CDR1 and FQNNGV as CDR2. To note about this clonotype: No cognate antigen has been identified for it. The junction departs from the called germline gene at one end, perhaps through a read error.

Sequenced sample: peripheral blood. The sequence came from a woman aged 25 to 39 with primary liver carcinoma and hepatitis B virus infection. The sequence is built from TRBV11-2 and TRBJ2-7; 12 of the junction bases match TRBD2. The encoded CDR3 is CATSTTSGSYEQYF. The bases are TGTGCCACCAGCACGACTAGCGGGAGCTACGAGCAATACTTC.